These 17 T cell receptor beta chains came from one sample sequenced in a study of blood T cells in healthy people across ages (dated by TCRdb to about 2015). Receptor amplification or capture employed 5' RACE. Instrument used: Illumina HiSeq 2500. A second 7 to 11 cycle PCR used a sample-barcoded 5' primer and a J-beta primer mix. The raw public reads went through TCRdb reprocessing: fastp at Q25, MiXCR clone calling, in-frame beta chains kept. Each entry is one CDR3 protein sequence, shown with its most common DNA and genes. This sample comprises approximately 900,000 distinct CDR3 sequences, around 29% of them detected only once. The ten largest clones capture roughly 10% of the sample. This same sample was also taken into another study, of T cells of mothers and their children.

Source material: blood. The origin of the receptors is a woman between 40 and 50 years old in good health.

This chain joins TRBV29-1 and TRBJ2-4; no definite D call. Germline V CDR1 and CDR2: SQVTM, ANQGSEA. V dropped 3 bases and J dropped 4 bases, with 16 bases sitting between them. This CDR3 is 15 amino acids long. CDR3 in DNA: TGCAGCGTTGATCATGCCTCCGGGTCTAAAAACATTCAGTACTTC. It is translated as CSVDHASGSKNIQYF. The full variable domain, its missing parts supplied by reference TRBV29-1 and TRBJ2-4, is SAVISQKPSRDICQRGTSLTIQCQVDSQVTMMFWYRQQPGQSLTLIATANQGSEATYESGFVIDKFPISRPNLTFSTLTVSNMSPEDSSIYLCSVDHASGSKNIQYFGAGTRLSVL.

The chain employs TRBV5-1 and TRBJ1-2; possibly TRBD1 for D (6 bases). CDR1 and CDR2 from the germline V gene are SGHRS and YFSETQ. The CDR3 extends over 17 amino acids. Between the trimmed V and J ends, which lost 4 bases and 2 bases, there was a span of 21 bases. The CDR3 DNA reads TGCGCCAGCAGCCCAGTCCCCGGGACATATTTGAACTATGGCTACACCTTC. This encodes CASSPVPGTYLNYGYTF.

The V and J genes are TRBV5-5 and TRBJ1-2; tentatively, D is TRBD1 (5 bases). This CDR3 is 14 amino acids long. V was trimmed by 0 bases and J by 7 bases, leaving 13 bases between them. Germline assignment: CDR1 SGHKS and CDR2 YYEKEE (reference sequence). The DNA of the CDR3 is TGTGCCAGCAGCTTGGATGGCCAGGGTGGTGGCTACACCTTC. Its protein product is CASSLDGQGGGYTF. The whole variable domain, remainder taken from reference TRBV5-5 and TRBJ1-2, is DAGVTQSPTHLIKTRGQQVTLRCSPISGHKSVSWYQQVLGQGPQFIFQYYEKEERGRGNFPDRFSARQFPNYSSELNVNALLLGDSALYLCASSLDGQGGGYTFGSGTRLTVV.

This clonotype was observed a few times. The chain has TRBV29-1 and TRBJ2-1; D possibly corresponds to TRBD1 (7 bases). The V gene lost 4 bases and the J gene lost 4 bases, with 23 bases spanning the gap. Per germline, CDR1 SQVTM and CDR2 ANQGSEA. The CDR3 sequence is 17 residues long. Here the CDR3 reads CSVVGGMRDSKYNEQFF. DNA of the CDR3: TGCAGCGTTGTAGGAGGGATGCGGGACAGTAAGTACAATGAGCAGTTCTTC.

The gene calls are TRBV20-1 and TRBJ2-4, with 8 nucleotides matching TRBD1. The CDR3 is made up of 13 amino acids. In germline, CDR1 is DFQATT, CDR2 SNEGSKA (reference sequence). The CDR3 region is CRTGVGAKNIQYF. The CDR3, as DNA: TGCAGGACAGGGGTAGGGGCCAAAAACATTCAGTACTTC.

The gene calls are TRBV6-5 and TRBJ1-6, with a tentative D call TRBD1 (5 bases). In germline, CDR1 is MNHEY, CDR2 SVGAGI. Trimming stripped 1 base from V and 4 bases from J, with 11 bases between. The CDR3 totals 16 residues. The CDR3 bases are TGTGCCAGCAGTTACTTAGCAGGGAGTTATAATTCACCCCTCCACTTT. Its translation: CASSYLAGSYNSPLHF.

Details on this clonotype: A much larger clone differs from this one at a single base, so this may be a read error. The chain recombines TRBV7-2 with TRBJ2-6, with 7 bases fitting TRBD1. This CDR3 has 16 residues. CDR1 and CDR2 (germline): SGHTA, FQGNSA. The trim removed 6 bases at V and 1 base at J, leaving 6 bases unmatched. The CDR3, as DNA: TGTGCCAGCAGACCAGGGGGTGGGTCTGGGGCCAACGTCCTGACTTTC. It translates to CASRPGGGSGANVLTF.

This clonotype came up many times. V gene TRBV5-1 combines with J gene TRBJ1-2; the match to TRBD1 covers 10 bases. The J segment lost 8 bases and the V segment lost 0 bases, leaving 7 bases of the junction unmatched. The CDR3 spans 15 residues. Germline CDR1 and CDR2: SGHRS and YFSETQ. In DNA form, the CDR3 reads TGCGCCAGCAGCTTGGCCGGGACAGGGGTTGGCGGCTACACCTTC. The encoded protein is CASSLAGTGVGGYTF.

This rearrangement joins TRBV19 to TRBJ1-5, with a possible D match to TRBD1 (6 bases). The CDR3 length is 14 residues. Trimming removed 10 bases from V and 3 bases from J, with 16 bases in between. Germline V gene sequence: CDR1 LNHDA, CDR2 SQIVND (reference sequence). The CDR3: CAISGGAFNQPQHF. CDR3 in DNA: TGTGCCATTTCGGGGGGCGCCTTCAATCAGCCCCAGCATTTT.

The chain couples TRBV7-6 to TRBJ1-4, with 7 nucleotides matching TRBD1. Germline assignment: CDR1 SGHVS and CDR2 FNYEAQ. The CDR3 length is 14 residues. J gave up 4 bases and V 5 bases, and 4 bases lay outside the gene matches. The CDR3 loop is CASSETGFNEKLFF. For the CDR3, the DNA is TGTGCCAGCAGCGAGACAGGGTTTAATGAAAAACTGTTTTTT.

This clonotype was counted only a few times. The rearrangement links TRBV5-1 to TRBJ2-3; the match to TRBD2 covers 11 bases. Trimming removed 0 bases from V and 6 bases from J; junction bases left unmatched: 9. Per the germline V gene, CDR1 is SGHRS and CDR2 is YFSETQ. This CDR3 region has 17 residues. CDR3 nucleotides: TGCGCCAGCAGCTTGGCCCCTACTAGCGGGGGTAGCGATACGCAGTATTTT. Amino acids: CASSLAPTSGGSDTQYF.

This rearrangement joins TRBV5-5 to TRBJ2-1; D may be TRBD1 or TRBD2 (5 bases each). Germline V gene data show CDR1 as SGHKS and CDR2 as YYEKEE (reference sequence). The CDR3 is 16 amino acids. V dropped 0 bases and J dropped 6 bases, with 16 bases sitting between them. The CDR3 protein is CASSLGPGPRANEQFF. The DNA for the CDR3 is TGTGCCAGCAGCTTGGGGCCGGGACCGAGAGCCAATGAGCAGTTCTTC.

With respect to this clonotype: Compared with germline, one end of the junction differs, possibly owing to a read error. The chain has TRBV7-2 and TRBJ1-1; D perhaps matches TRBD1 (5 bases). The germline gives CDR1 SGHTA, CDR2 FQGNSA. The CDR3 covers 15 residues. The DNA for the CDR3 is TGTGCCGGCAGCAGCCACGGGACGGCTAGCACTGAAGCTTTCTTT. This sequence encodes CAGSSHGTASTEAFF.

This clonotype was seen many times. V usage is TRBV5-1 and J usage is TRBJ2-7; TRBD1 matches at 12 bases. This CDR3 has 15 amino acids. After removal of 5 bases from V and 2 bases from J, the junction contained 5 bases not matched to a gene. CDR1 is SGHRS, CDR2 YFSETQ, per germline. The CDR3 DNA reads TGCGCCAGCAGGCCGGGACAGGGGGCCCCCTACGAGCAGTACTTC. Protein sequence: CASRPGQGAPYEQYF.

As for this clonotype: Sequence at one end of the junction differs from germline and may be a read error. The chain employs TRBV29-1 and TRBJ2-7; the D gene could be TRBD1 or TRBD2 (5 bases each). This CDR3 region has 12 residues. Germline CDR1 reads SQVTM; CDR2 reads ANQGSEA. The CDR3: CSVGGFAYGQYF. The CDR3 nucleotides read TGCAGCGTTGGGGGGTTTGCCTACGGGCAGTACTTC.

The sample holds a few counts of this clonotype. The chain is built from TRBV5-1 and TRBJ1-1; tentatively, D is TRBD1 (6 bases). Trimming shortened V by 7 bases and J by 4 bases, and 17 bases separated the two germline ends. The CDR3 spans 14 residues. CDR1 is SGHRS, CDR2 YFSETQ, per germline. The CDR3: CASSEGGSTTEAFF. In nucleotides, the CDR3 is TGCGCCAGCTCCGAGGGGGGTTCGACCACTGAAGCTTTCTTT.

The gene calls are TRBV6-5 and TRBJ2-1, with a weak D call TRBD1 (6 bases). Germline V gene sequence: CDR1 MNHEY, CDR2 SVGAGI. CDR3 length: 19 amino acids. Trimming left V 2 bases short and J 2 bases short, with 22 bases between. The CDR3: CASSYKGDPGQSPYNEQFF. In DNA, the CDR3 is TGTGCCAGCAGTTACAAGGGAGATCCTGGACAGAGCCCCTACAATGAGCAGTTCTTC.